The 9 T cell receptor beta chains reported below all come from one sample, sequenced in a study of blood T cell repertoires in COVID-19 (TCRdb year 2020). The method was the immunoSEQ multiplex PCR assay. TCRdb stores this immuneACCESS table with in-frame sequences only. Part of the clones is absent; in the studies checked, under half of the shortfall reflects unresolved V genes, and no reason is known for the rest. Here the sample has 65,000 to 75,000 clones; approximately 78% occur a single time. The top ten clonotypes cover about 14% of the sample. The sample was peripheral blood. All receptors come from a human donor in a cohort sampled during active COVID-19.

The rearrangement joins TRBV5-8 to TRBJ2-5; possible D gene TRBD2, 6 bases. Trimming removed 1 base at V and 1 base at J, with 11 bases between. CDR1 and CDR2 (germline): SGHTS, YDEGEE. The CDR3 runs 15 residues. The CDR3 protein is CASSLSMGLQETQYF. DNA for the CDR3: TGTGCCAGCAGCTTGTCAATGGGACTCCAAGAGACCCAGTACTTC.

The CDR3 sequence is CASSHQGASRGNEQFF. The CDR3, as DNA: TGTGCCAGCAGCCATCAAGGGGCCTCTAGGGGCAATGAGCAGTTCTTC. The chain recombines TRBV3-1 (or the pseudogene TRBV3-2) with TRBJ2-1; D is perhaps TRBD1 (5 bases). Germline loops: CDR1 LGHDT, CDR2 YNNKEL (reference sequence). V was cut by 3 bases and J by 6 bases, with 18 bases left in between. This CDR3 region has 16 residues.

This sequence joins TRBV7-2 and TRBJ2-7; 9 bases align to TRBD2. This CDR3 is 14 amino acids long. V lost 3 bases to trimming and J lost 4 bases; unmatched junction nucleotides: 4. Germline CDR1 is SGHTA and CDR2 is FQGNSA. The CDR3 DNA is TGTGCCAGCAGCTTTAGCGGGAGTAGGTACGAGCAGTACTTC. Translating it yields CASSFSGSRYEQYF.

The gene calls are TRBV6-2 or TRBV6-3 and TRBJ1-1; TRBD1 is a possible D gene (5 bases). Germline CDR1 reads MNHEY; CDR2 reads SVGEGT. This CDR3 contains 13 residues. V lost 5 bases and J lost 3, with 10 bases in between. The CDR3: CASSDSLDTEAFF. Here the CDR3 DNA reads TGTGCCAGCAGTGACAGCTTGGACACTGAAGCTTTCTTT.

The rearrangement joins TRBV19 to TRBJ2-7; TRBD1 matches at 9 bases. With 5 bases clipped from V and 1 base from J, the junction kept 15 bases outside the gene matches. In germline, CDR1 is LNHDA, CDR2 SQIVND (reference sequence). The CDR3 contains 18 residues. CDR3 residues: CASSWGLSGTGRSYEQYF. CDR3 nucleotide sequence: TGTGCCAGTAGTTGGGGGCTCTCCGGGACAGGGCGGTCCTACGAGCAGTACTTC.

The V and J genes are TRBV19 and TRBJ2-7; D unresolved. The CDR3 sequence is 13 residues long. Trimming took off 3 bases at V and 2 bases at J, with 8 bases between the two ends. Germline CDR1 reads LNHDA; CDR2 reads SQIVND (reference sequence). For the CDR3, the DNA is TGTGCCAGTAGTATCGGGTACGCCTACGAGCAGTACTTC. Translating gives CASSIGYAYEQYF.

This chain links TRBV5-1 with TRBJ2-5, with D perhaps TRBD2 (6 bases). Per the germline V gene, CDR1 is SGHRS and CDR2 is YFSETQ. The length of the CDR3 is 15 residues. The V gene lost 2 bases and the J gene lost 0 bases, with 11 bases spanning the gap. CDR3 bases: TGCGCCAGCAGCTTCATAGCGGACTACCAAGAGACCCAGTACTTC. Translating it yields CASSFIADYQETQYF.

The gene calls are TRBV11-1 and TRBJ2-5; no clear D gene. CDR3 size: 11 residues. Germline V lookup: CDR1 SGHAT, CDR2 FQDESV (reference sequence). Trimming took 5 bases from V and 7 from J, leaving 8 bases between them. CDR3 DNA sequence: TGTGCCAGCAGCCCCACGGGGACCCAGTACTTC. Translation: CASSPTGTQYF.

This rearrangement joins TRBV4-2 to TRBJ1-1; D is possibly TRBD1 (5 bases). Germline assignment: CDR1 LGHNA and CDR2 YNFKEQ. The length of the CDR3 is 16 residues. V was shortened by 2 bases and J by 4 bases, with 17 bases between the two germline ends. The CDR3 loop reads CASSQTGRGVGTEAFF. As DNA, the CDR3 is TGTGCCAGCAGCCAAACGGGACGGGGGGTGGGCACTGAAGCTTTCTTT.